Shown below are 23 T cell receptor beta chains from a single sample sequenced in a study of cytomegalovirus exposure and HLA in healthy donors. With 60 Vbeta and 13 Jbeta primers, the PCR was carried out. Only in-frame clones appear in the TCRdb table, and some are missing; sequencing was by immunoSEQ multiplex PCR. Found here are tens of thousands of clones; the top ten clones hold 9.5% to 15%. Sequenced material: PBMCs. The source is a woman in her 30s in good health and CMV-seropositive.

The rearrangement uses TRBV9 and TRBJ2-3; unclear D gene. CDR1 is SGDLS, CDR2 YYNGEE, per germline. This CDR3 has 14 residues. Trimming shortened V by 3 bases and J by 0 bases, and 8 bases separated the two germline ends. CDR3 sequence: CASSARTSTDTQYF. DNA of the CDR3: TGTGCCAGCAGCGCCCGAACTAGCACAGATACGCAGTATTTT.

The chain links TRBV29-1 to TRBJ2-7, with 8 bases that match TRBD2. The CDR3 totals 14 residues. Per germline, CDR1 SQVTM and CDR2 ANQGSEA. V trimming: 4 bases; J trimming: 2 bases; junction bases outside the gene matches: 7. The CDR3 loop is CSVVVLAGTYEQYF. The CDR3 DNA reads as TGCAGCGTTGTGGTCCTAGCGGGTACCTACGAGCAGTACTTC.

The CDR3 protein is CASSRDRGQETQYF. The CDR3 DNA follows: TGTGCCAGTAGCCGGGACAGGGGTCAAGAGACCCAGTACTTC. The V call is TRBV19, the J call TRBJ2-5; 10 nucleotides match TRBD1. Germline V gene lookup returns CDR1 LNHDA and CDR2 SQIVND (reference sequence). CDR3 length: 14 amino acids. J was trimmed by 2 bases and V by 6 bases; bases with no gene match: 3.

CDR3 coding DNA: TGTGCCTGGAGTCCCGACAGGGTTCAAACCAATGAAAAACTGTTTTTT. This gives the protein CAWSPDRVQTNEKLFF. The V and J genes are TRBV30 and TRBJ1-4; TRBD1 matches at 7 bases. Germline CDR1 and CDR2: GTSNPN and SVGIG (reference sequence). The V segment lost 2 bases and the J segment 5 bases; nucleotides outside the gene matches: 11. CDR3 length: 16 residues.

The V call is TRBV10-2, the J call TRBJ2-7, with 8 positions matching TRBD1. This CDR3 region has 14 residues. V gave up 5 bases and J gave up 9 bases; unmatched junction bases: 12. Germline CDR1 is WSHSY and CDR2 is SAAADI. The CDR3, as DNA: TGCGCCAGCAGTAGACAGGGGAAAGAAAGGGGGCAGTACTTC. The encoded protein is CASSRQGKERGQYF.

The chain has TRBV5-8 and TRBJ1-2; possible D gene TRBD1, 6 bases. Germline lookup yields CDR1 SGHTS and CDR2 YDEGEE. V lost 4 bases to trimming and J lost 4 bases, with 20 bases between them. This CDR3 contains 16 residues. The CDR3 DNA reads TGTGCCAGCAGCCTCTCTCAGGGGCGAAGGAGCTATGGCTACACCTTC. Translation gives CASSLSQGRRSYGYTF.

The CDR3 protein is CASSEDRDTGELFF. The CDR3 DNA sequence: TGTGCCAGCAGTGAGGACAGGGACACCGGGGAGCTGTTTTTT. The chain joins TRBV25-1 to TRBJ2-2, with 8 bases aligning to TRBD1. The CDR3 runs 14 residues. In germline, CDR1 is MGHDK, CDR2 SYGVNS. V was pared by 3 bases and J by 3 bases, with 0 bases of the junction left unmatched. The full variable domain, its missing parts supplied by reference TRBV25-1 and TRBJ2-2, is EADIYQTPRYLVIGTGKKITLECSQTMGHDKMYWYQQDPGMELHLIHYSYGVNSTEKGDLSSESTVSRIRTEHFPLTLESARPSHTSQYLCASSEDRDTGELFFGEGSRLTVL.

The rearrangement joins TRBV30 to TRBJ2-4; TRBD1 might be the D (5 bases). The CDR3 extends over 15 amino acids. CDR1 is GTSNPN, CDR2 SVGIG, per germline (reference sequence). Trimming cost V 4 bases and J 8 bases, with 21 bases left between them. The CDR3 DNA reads TGTGCCTGGACCCCCTCAAGGGGCAGTAGGGACATTCAGTACTTC. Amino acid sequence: CAWTPSRGSRDIQYF.

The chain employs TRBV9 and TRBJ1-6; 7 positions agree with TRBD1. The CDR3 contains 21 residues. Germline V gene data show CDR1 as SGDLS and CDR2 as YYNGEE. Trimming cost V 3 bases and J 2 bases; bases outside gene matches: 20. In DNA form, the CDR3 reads TGTGCCAGCAGCGCCCGCATCATAGGGACAGTAGTGGACGCCTATAATTCACCCCTCCACTTT. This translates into CASSARIIGTVVDAYNSPLHF.

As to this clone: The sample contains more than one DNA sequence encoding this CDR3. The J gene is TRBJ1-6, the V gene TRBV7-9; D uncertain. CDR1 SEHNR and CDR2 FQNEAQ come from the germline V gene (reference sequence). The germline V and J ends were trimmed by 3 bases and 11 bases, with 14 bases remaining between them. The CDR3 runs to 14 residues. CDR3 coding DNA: TGTGCCAGCAGCTTTGGCCAGGATGAGCCACCCCTCCACTTT. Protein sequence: CASSFGQDEPPLHF.

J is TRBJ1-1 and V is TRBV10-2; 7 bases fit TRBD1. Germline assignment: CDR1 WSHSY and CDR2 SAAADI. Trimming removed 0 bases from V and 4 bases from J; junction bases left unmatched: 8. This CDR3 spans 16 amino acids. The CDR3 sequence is CASSESEGASTTEAFF. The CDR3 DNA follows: TGCGCCAGCAGTGAGTCAGAGGGGGCCTCCACCACTGAAGCTTTCTTT.

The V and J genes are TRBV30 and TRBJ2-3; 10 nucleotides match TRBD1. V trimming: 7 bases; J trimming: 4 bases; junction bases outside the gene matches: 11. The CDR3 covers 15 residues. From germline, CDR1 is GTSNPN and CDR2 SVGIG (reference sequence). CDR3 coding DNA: TGTGCCTCAACAAACCGGGACAGGGGACCAGATACGCAGTATTTT. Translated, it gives CASTNRDRGPDTQYF.

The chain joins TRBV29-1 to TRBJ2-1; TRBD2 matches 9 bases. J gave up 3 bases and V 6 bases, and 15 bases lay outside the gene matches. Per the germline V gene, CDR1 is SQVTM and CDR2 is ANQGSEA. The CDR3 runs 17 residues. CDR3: CSVTGLALTMDYNEQFF. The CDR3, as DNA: TGCAGCGTGACCGGACTAGCGCTCACCATGGACTACAATGAGCAGTTCTTC.

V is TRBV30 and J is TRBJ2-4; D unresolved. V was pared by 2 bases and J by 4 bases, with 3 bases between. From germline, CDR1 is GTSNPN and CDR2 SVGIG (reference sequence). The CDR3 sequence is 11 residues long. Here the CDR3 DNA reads TGTGCCTGGAGTCTTAAAAACATTCAGTACTTC. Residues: CAWSLKNIQYF.

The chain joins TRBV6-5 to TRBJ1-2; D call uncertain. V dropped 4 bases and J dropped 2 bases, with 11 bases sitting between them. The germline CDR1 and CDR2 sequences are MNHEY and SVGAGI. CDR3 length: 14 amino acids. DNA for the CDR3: TGTGCCAGCAGTTCCGCGACAACGAACTATGGCTACACCTTC. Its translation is CASSSATTNYGYTF.

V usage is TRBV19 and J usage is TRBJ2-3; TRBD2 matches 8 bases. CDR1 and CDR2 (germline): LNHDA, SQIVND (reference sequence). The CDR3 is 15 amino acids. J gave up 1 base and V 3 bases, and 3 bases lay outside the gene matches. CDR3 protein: CASSMVSGGTDTQYF. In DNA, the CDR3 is TGTGCCAGTAGTATGGTTAGCGGGGGCACAGATACGCAGTATTTT.

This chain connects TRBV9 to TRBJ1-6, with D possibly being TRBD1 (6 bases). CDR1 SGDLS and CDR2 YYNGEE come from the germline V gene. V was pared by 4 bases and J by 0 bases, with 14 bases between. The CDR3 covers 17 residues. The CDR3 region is CASSLGQPSSYNSPLHF. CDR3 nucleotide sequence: TGTGCCAGCAGCTTAGGACAGCCAAGCTCCTATAATTCACCCCTCCACTTT.

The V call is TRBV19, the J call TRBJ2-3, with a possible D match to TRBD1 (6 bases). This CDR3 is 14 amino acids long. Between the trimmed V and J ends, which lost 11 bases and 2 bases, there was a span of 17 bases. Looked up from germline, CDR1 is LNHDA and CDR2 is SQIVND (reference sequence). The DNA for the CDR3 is TGTGCCGGACCTACGGACAGCTTCACAGATACGCAGTATTTT. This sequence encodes CAGPTDSFTDTQYF.

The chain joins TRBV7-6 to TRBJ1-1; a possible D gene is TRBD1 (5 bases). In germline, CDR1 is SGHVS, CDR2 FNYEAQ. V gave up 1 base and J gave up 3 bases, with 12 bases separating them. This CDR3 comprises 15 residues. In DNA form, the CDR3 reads TGTGCCAGCAGCTTAGGGGGAGGGGATTACACTGAAGCTTTCTTT. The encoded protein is CASSLGGGDYTEAFF.

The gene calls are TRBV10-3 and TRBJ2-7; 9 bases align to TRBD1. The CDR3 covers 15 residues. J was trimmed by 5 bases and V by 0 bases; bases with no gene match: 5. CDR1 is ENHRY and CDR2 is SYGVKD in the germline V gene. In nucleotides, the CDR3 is TGTGCCATCAGTGAGTCTCAGGACAGGGGCCACGAGCAGTACTTC. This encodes CAISESQDRGHEQYF.

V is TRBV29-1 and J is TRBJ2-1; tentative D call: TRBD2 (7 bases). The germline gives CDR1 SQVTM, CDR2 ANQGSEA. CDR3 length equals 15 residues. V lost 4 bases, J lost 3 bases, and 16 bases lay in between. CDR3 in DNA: TGCAGCGTTGGGGGGGCTAGCGGCAACTACAATGAGCAGTTCTTC. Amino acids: CSVGGASGNYNEQFF.

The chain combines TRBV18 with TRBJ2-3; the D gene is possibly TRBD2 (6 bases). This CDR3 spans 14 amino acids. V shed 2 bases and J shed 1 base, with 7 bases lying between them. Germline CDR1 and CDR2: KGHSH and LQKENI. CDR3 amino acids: CASSPGGGTDTQYF. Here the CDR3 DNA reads TGTGCCAGCTCACCAGGAGGGGGCACAGATACGCAGTATTTT.

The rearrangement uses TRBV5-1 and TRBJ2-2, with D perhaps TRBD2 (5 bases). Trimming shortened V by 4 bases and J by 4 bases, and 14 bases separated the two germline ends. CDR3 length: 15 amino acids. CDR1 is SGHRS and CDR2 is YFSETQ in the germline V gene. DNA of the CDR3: TGCGCCAGCAGCGATCGGGGTCTTGGCACCGGGGAGCTGTTTTTT. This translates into CASSDRGLGTGELFF.